This TCR beta chain was documented in a study of shared clonotypes between healthy human individuals. Study information: Each donor contributed plates that comprised three CD4 naive, three CD4 memory, two CD8 naive and one CD8 memory. Study-wide results and limits: Between four donors, naive CD4 clonotypes were shared at a level of about 5%.

As regards this clone: What it binds is unknown. A far larger clone is a single base away, which makes a read error likely.

In the source study's methods: Junction-only immunoSEQ data arrived without quality scores, meaning filtering differed. Here immunoSEQ multiplex PCR was the method, and the copy in TCRdb shows in-frame clones only, minus some. V, J and clone size derive from that table, while D and trimming were established from the DNA sequence. The table has about 660,000 clones, under 80% seen once. Germline V gene lookup returns CDR1 SGHRS and CDR2 YFSETQ. The CDR3 covers 13 residues. This rearrangement joins TRBV5-1 to TRBJ1-1, with unresolved D. This sequence was found in a young woman in good health. The material sequenced was memory CD4+ T cells sorted from blood. The subset is: CD45RA-negative fraction. As DNA, the CDR3 is TGCGCCAGCAGCTCGTCGCCCAACACTGAAACTTTCTTT. Translating gives CASSSSPNTETFF.